This is a list of T cell receptor beta chains from one sample in a study of blood T cells in healthy people across ages. TCRdb itself ran the 5' RACE reads through MiXCR, one entry per CDR3 protein. The table shows around 1,000,000 distinct CDR3 sequences, with roughly 24% occurring only once. The same data also went into a second study, on T cells of mothers and their children.

Source material: blood. Receptor source: a girl aged 2 to 9 in good health. CDR3s include the opening cysteine and the closing phenylalanine or tryptophan. D genes are given only for firm matches. Not all rows give a size; the values are once, few, many and, for expanded clones, a class.

d_gene: .; v_gene: TRBV4-1; j_gene: TRBJ2-5; abundance: many; len: 15; CDR3nt: TGCGCCAGCAGCCAAGTCGTCACAGCCCAAGAGACCCAGTACTTC; CDR3aa: CASSQVVTAQETQYF
d_gene: .; v_gene: TRBV7-3; j_gene: TRBJ2-7; abundance: few; len: 14; CDR3nt: TGTGCCAGCAGCCCTCAGCCAAACCAGGAGCGGCAGTACTTC; CDR3aa: CASSPQPNQERQYF
d_gene: .; v_gene: TRBV29-1; j_gene: TRBJ1-2; abundance: few; len: 12; CDR3nt: TGCAGCGTTCTAGGAGCGTTGAGAGGCTACACCTTC; CDR3aa: CSVLGALRGYTF
d_gene: TRBD1; v_gene: TRBV12-3/TRBV12-4; j_gene: TRBJ1-2; abundance: .; len: 11; CDR3nt: TGTGCCAGCAGTTTTCGGGGGGACAGCTTCTTC; CDR3aa: CASSFRGDSFF
d_gene: .; v_gene: TRBV28; j_gene: TRBJ1-5; abundance: .; len: 13; CDR3nt: TGTGCCAGCAGTTTCACCAGGGGTCAGCCCCAGCATTTT; CDR3aa: CASSFTRGQPQHF
d_gene: TRBD2; v_gene: TRBV20-1; j_gene: TRBJ2-7; abundance: once; len: 17; CDR3nt: TGCAGTGCTCTACCGGGACTAGCGGTCCGAGGCCCCTACGAGCAGTACTTC; CDR3aa: CSALPGLAVRGPYEQYF
d_gene: TRBD1; v_gene: TRBV28; j_gene: TRBJ2-7; abundance: few; len: 14; CDR3nt: TGTGCCAGCAGTTTACGAGCAGGGGGCTACGAGCAGTACTTC; CDR3aa: CASSLRAGGYEQYF
d_gene: .; v_gene: TRBV12-3/TRBV12-4; j_gene: TRBJ2-7; abundance: .; len: 14; CDR3nt: TGTGCCAGCAGTTTGAGTCTAGGCGCCTACGAGCAGTACTTC; CDR3aa: CASSLSLGAYEQYF
d_gene: .; v_gene: TRBV5-1; j_gene: TRBJ2-1; abundance: few; len: 14; CDR3nt: TGCGCCAGCAGCTTGTTTTCCCCTGGGGGTGAGCAGTTCTTC; CDR3aa: CASSLFSPGGEQFF
d_gene: .; v_gene: TRBV7-3; j_gene: TRBJ2-3; abundance: few; len: 14; CDR3nt: TGTGCCAGCAGCTTAGTGTTTGGCACAGATACGCAGTATTTT; CDR3aa: CASSLVFGTDTQYF
d_gene: .; v_gene: TRBV12-3/TRBV12-4; j_gene: TRBJ2-3; abundance: few; len: 16; CDR3nt: TGTGCCAGCAGTTTGTCCGCGACTCATGACACAGATACGCAGTATTTT; CDR3aa: CASSLSATHDTDTQYF
d_gene: .; v_gene: TRBV20-1; j_gene: TRBJ2-1; abundance: .; len: 17; CDR3nt: TGCAGTGCTAGGCAAAAGCCAGGAGGGCCGGGAAACAATGAGCAGTTCTTC; CDR3aa: CSARQKPGGPGNNEQFF
d_gene: .; v_gene: TRBV10-3; j_gene: TRBJ2-5; abundance: .; len: 11; CDR3nt: TGTGCCATCAGTGGACAAGAGACCCAGTACTTC; CDR3aa: CAISGQETQYF
d_gene: .; v_gene: TRBV19; j_gene: TRBJ2-4; abundance: .; len: 14; CDR3nt: TGTGCCAGTAGTAATCAGGGGACCAAAAACATTCAGTACTTC; CDR3aa: CASSNQGTKNIQYF
d_gene: TRBD1; v_gene: TRBV12-3/TRBV12-4; j_gene: TRBJ1-1; abundance: .; len: 10; CDR3nt: TGTGCCAGCGGGACAGTTGAAGCTTTCTTT; CDR3aa: CASGTVEAFF
d_gene: TRBD2; v_gene: TRBV6-5; j_gene: TRBJ2-3; abundance: .; len: 16; CDR3nt: TGTGCCAGCAGTTTCTTTAGCGGGGGGACAACAGATACGCAGTATTTT; CDR3aa: CASSFFSGGTTDTQYF
d_gene: .; v_gene: TRBV25-1; j_gene: TRBJ2-5; abundance: few; len: 15; CDR3nt: TGTGCCAGCAGTGAGCGTTTGCAGATTGAGGAGACCCAGTACTTC; CDR3aa: CASSERLQIEETQYF
d_gene: .; v_gene: TRBV20-1; j_gene: TRBJ2-7; abundance: few; len: 14; CDR3nt: TGCAGTGCTAGAGGGGAGCTGAGCCTGAACGAGCAGTACTTC; CDR3aa: CSARGELSLNEQYF
d_gene: .; v_gene: TRBV27; j_gene: TRBJ2-7; abundance: few; len: 14; CDR3nt: TGTGCCAGCAGTGGGATGGGCGATACCTACGAGCAGTACTTC; CDR3aa: CASSGMGDTYEQYF
d_gene: .; v_gene: TRBV4-1; j_gene: TRBJ2-5; abundance: few; len: 14; CDR3nt: TGCGCCAGCAGCCAAGAGCCAATGTCAGAGACCCAGTACTTC; CDR3aa: CASSQEPMSETQYF
d_gene: .; v_gene: TRBV12-5; j_gene: TRBJ2-3; abundance: .; len: 14; CDR3nt: TGTGCTAGTGGTTCCCCCCCAGGTTTCCCCGCACAGTATTTT; CDR3aa: CASGSPPGFPAQYF
d_gene: TRBD1; v_gene: TRBV7-9; j_gene: TRBJ2-7; abundance: few; len: 16; CDR3nt: TGTGCCAGCAGCTCTAAAGACAGGGCATACACCTACGAGCAGTACTTC; CDR3aa: CASSSKDRAYTYEQYF
d_gene: .; v_gene: TRBV12-3/TRBV12-4; j_gene: TRBJ1-1; abundance: many; len: 13; CDR3nt: TGTGCCAGCAGCCAGGCGTACGACACTGAAGCTTTCTTT; CDR3aa: CASSQAYDTEAFF
d_gene: .; v_gene: TRBV20-1; j_gene: TRBJ1-2; abundance: few; len: 16; CDR3nt: TGCAGTGCTAGAGCCCCATTAACCACAGGGTCGGGGGGCTACACCTTC; CDR3aa: CSARAPLTTGSGGYTF
d_gene: TRBD1; v_gene: TRBV12-3/TRBV12-4; j_gene: TRBJ2-1; abundance: few; len: 14; CDR3nt: TGTGCCAGCAGTTTCGGGACAGGACGCGATGAGCAGTTCTTC; CDR3aa: CASSFGTGRDEQFF
d_gene: .; v_gene: TRBV4-1; j_gene: TRBJ2-5; abundance: few; len: 18; CDR3nt: TGCGCCAGCAGCCACCGACCACAGATAGTTGGGGACCCAGAGGCCCAGTACTTC; CDR3aa: CASSHRPQIVGDPEAQYF
d_gene: TRBD2; v_gene: TRBV2; j_gene: TRBJ2-5; abundance: .; len: 15; CDR3nt: TGTGCCAGCACCGACGGGAGACTAGCGGGAGAGACCCAGTACTTC; CDR3aa: CASTDGRLAGETQYF
d_gene: .; v_gene: TRBV5-1; j_gene: TRBJ1-2; abundance: .; len: 13; CDR3nt: TGCGCCAGCAAAAGACAGGATTACTATGGCTACACCTTC; CDR3aa: CASKRQDYYGYTF
d_gene: TRBD2; v_gene: TRBV4-2; j_gene: TRBJ2-7; abundance: .; len: 14; CDR3nt: TGTGCCAGCAGCCATCTAGCGGGACGTTACGAGCAGTACTTC; CDR3aa: CASSHLAGRYEQYF
d_gene: .; v_gene: TRBV4-3; j_gene: TRBJ2-1; abundance: .; len: 15; CDR3nt: TGCGCCAGCAGCCCCGTAAGGGACGTTTACAATGAGCAGTTCTTC; CDR3aa: CASSPVRDVYNEQFF
d_gene: .; v_gene: TRBV13; j_gene: TRBJ2-1; abundance: .; len: 14; CDR3nt: TGTGCCAGCAGCTTACGGCAGGGCGGCAATGAGCAGTTCTTC; CDR3aa: CASSLRQGGNEQFF